This TCR beta chain is drawn from a study of OX40 agonist ivuxolimab in advanced cancers. Study overall: The dose-escalation cohort had hepatocellular carcinoma, melanoma, renal cell or head and neck cancer. Points from the study as a whole: The antigens recognized by the expanded peripheral T cells, that is their antigen specificity, were not determined. Partial responders at 0.1-3.0 mg/kg had among the lowest clonal expansion. The study found that CD8+ T cells averaged more expanded clones than CD4+.

Germline assignment: CDR1 SEHNR and CDR2 FQNEAQ (reference sequence). The CDR3 has 13 residues. Trimming removed 2 bases from V and 1 base from J, with 5 bases in between. As to this clone: Its antigen is currently unknown.

Generated by immunoSEQ multiplex PCR, the TCRdb table keeps only in-frame clones and is missing some. Here the sample spans 20,000 to 25,000 clones, more than 75% being singletons. This TCR derives from an adult with an advanced solid tumor such as melanoma, head and neck, liver or kidney cancer. Source: CD4+ or CD8+ T cells sorted from blood, taken in a trial of the OX40 agonist ivuxolimab. The chain combines TRBV7-9 with TRBJ1-1; D not certain. Written as DNA, the CDR3 is TGTGCCAGCAGCTTAAGGCAGAACACTGAAGCTTTCTTT. This codes for CASSLRQNTEAFF.